This T cell receptor beta chain is from a study of early T cells in non-severe SARS-CoV-2 infection. Across the study: Chains were not paired, and sequencing was done on bulk RNA from unsorted whole blood. Study observations and caveats: VDJdb matching skewed toward anti-spike CD8 responses, missing private and CD4 specificities.

V was clipped by 8 bases and J by 6 bases; unmatched bases: 9. This CDR3 is built from 14 residues. CDR1 is LGHNT, CDR2 FRNRAP, per germline. Unique molecular identifier tags were affixed to discrete cDNA molecules. TCRdb re-analysed the 5' RACE reads in MiXCR, keeping a single row per CDR3 protein. Among more than 75,000 distinct CDR3 sequences listed, 13% were seen once. As regards this clonotype: Its cognate antigen is unknown.

Sequenced: whole blood. The chain combines TRBV12-5 with TRBJ2-5, with 10 positions matching TRBD2. The receptor was derived from an adult who was a healthcare worker with PCR-confirmed SARS-CoV-2 infection or an uninfected control (not recorded which). The CDR3, as DNA: TGTGCTAGTAGGAGCGGGGGGGCCGGGCAGACCCAGTACTTC. Translation: CASRSGGAGQTQYF.